These T cell receptor beta chains were read from a single sample in a study of blood T cell repertoires in COVID-19. Using immunoSEQ multiplex PCR, the repertoire was profiled, and TCRdb retains in-frame clones only, with some absent. The profile shows 190,000 or so clones, about three quarters of them singletons. The sample was peripheral blood. The receptor set was obtained from a woman of 80 years or more with COVID-19, enrolled during active disease. CDR3s include the opening cysteine and the closing phenylalanine or tryptophan. Fields, in order: J gene, clone size, V gene, CDR3 protein. Size values are once, few and many counts, or a class for expanded clones, and some rows have none.

>TRBJ1-1|few|TRBV6-5
CASSHRGRVYEAFF
>TRBJ2-1|NA|TRBV6-1
CASSEWREPYNEQFF
>TRBJ2-5|few|TRBV5-1
CASSLGTQETQYF
>TRBJ1-1|NA|TRBV28
CASGQGVDAFF
>TRBJ1-2|NA|TRBV2
CASSVGDYGYTF
>TRBJ2-1|few|TRBV5-4
CASSFLDRKQFF
>TRBJ1-1|NA|TRBV18
CASSPGVALNTEAFF
>TRBJ2-7|many|TRBV9
CASSSGRRDEQYF
>TRBJ1-1|NA|TRBV6-1
CASTELTGGADTEAFF
>TRBJ2-5|NA|TRBV7-2
CASSSDRTGTQYF
>TRBJ1-6|NA|TRBV23-1
CASSPHQAGEDSPLHF
>TRBJ2-5|NA|TRBV7-6
CASSIRVTQETQYF
>TRBJ2-3|NA|TRBV2
CASSGLLTTFDTQYF
>TRBJ2-2|NA|TRBV13
CASSSLGGGNLTGELFF
>TRBJ1-5|NA|TRBV5-4
CASTGTAVQPQHF
>TRBJ1-4|once|TRBV15
CATSSFSTGGEKLFF
>TRBJ2-7|NA|TRBV5-8
CASSGSYEQYF
>TRBJ1-5|many|TRBV25-1
CASSSSGRNQPQHF
>TRBJ2-7|NA|TRBV4-1
CASSQAGTDYEQYF
>TRBJ2-5|NA|TRBV19
CASSIRAGGSGETQYF
>TRBJ2-2|NA|TRBV19
CASSPQGANTGELFF
>TRBJ1-4|NA|TRBV7-2
CASSLRGWVGEKLFF
>TRBJ1-6|NA|TRBV2
CASSDGQAYNSPLHF
>TRBJ2-1|few|TRBV11-2
CASSLRTSGYNEQFF
>TRBJ2-7|NA|TRBV11-3
CASSLRISPSGGREQYF
>TRBJ1-1|NA|TRBV9
CASSVQLSGTEAFF
>TRBJ1-1|NA|TRBV6-5
CASSPRQGTFPEAFF
>TRBJ2-7|NA|TRBV7-9
CASSPLAGGIYEQYF
>TRBJ1-4|NA|TRBV25-1
CASSELRGSDEKLFF
>TRBJ1-2|NA|TRBV7-2
CASSLNPGQGYGYTF
>TRBJ1-5|NA|TRBV12-3/TRBV12-4
CASSFGGQLQHF
>TRBJ2-2|NA|TRBV19
CASSVSLAGELFF
>TRBJ2-1|NA|TRBV9
CASSPRLAGGHEQFF
>TRBJ2-7|NA|TRBV13
CASSLGLAGSYEQYF
>TRBJ1-6|NA|TRBV7-3
CASSLVGGSPLHF
>TRBJ2-3|NA|TRBV2
CASNIRVDTQYF
>TRBJ1-5|few|TRBV19
CASSSGQGFQPQHF
>TRBJ2-7|NA|TRBV6-5
CASSYSGTYEQYF
>TRBJ1-4|NA|TRBV2
CASSESRSNEKLFF
>TRBJ1-1|NA|TRBV4-3
CASSQAWTGTTEAFF
>TRBJ1-5|NA|TRBV7-2
CASSLDSPTGNYQPQHF